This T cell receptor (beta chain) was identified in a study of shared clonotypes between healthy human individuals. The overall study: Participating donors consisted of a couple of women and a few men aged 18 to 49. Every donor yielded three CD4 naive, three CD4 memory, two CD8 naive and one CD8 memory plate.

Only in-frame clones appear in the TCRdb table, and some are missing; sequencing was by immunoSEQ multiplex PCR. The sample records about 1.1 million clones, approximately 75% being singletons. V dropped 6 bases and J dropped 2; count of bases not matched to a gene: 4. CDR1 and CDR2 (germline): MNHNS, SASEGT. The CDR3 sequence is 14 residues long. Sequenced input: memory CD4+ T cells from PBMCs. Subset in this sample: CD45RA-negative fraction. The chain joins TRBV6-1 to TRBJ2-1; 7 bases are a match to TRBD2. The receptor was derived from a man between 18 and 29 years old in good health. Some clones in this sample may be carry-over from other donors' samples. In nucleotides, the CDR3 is TGTGCCAGCAGCAGAACTAGCGCCTACAATGAGCAGTTCTTC. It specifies CASSRTSAYNEQFF.